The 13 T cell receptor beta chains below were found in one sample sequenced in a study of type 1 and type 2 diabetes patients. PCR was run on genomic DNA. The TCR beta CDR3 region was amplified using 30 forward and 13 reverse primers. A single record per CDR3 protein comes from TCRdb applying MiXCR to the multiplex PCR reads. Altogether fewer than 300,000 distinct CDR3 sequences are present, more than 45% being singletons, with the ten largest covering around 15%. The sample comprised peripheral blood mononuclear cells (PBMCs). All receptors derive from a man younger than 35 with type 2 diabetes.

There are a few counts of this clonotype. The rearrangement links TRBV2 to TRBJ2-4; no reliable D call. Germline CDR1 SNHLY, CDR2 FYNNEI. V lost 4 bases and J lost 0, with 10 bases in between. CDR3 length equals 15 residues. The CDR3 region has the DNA TGTGCCAGCAGTGCGCTCGTGGAAGCCAAAAACATTCAGTACTTC. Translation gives CASSALVEAKNIQYF.

The CDR3 coding sequence is TGTGCCAGCAGCTTAGAGGGACTAGACAATGAGCAGTTCTTC. Translating gives CASSLEGLDNEQFF. This chain links TRBV7-6 with TRBJ2-1; 8 bases are shared with TRBD2. This CDR3 comprises 14 residues. V lost 1 base, J lost 5 bases, and 1 base stayed unmatched. In germline, CDR1 is SGHVS, CDR2 FNYEAQ.

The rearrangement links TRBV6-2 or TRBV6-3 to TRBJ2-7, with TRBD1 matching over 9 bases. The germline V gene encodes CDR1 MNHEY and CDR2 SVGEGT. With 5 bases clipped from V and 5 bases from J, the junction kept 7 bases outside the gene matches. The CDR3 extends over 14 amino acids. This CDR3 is CASSPTGGIHEQYF. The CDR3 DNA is TGTGCCAGCAGTCCCACAGGGGGCATTCACGAGCAGTACTTC.

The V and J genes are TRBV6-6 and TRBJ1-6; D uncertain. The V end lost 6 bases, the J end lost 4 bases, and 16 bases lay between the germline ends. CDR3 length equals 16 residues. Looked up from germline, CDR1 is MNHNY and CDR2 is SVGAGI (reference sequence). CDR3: CASSEQMERYNSPLHF. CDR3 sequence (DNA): TGTGCCAGCAGCGAACAGATGGAGCGTTATAATTCACCCCTCCACTTT.

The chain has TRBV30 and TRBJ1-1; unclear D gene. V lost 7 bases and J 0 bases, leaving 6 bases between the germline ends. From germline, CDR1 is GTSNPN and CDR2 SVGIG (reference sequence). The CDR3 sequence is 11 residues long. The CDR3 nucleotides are TGTGCCTCAGACTTGAACACTGAAGCTTTCTTT. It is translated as CASDLNTEAFF.

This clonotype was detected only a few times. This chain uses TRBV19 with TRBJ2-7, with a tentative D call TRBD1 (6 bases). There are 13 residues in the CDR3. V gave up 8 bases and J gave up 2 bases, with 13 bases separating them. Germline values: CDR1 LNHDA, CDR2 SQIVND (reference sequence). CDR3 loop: CASADRQAYEQYF. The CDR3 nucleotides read TGTGCCAGTGCCGACCGACAGGCCTACGAGCAGTACTTC.

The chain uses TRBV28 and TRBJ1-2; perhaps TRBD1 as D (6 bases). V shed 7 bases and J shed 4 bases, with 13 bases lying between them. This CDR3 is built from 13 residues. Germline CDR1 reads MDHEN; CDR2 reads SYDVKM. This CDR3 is CASIPNRVYGYTF. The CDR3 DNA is TGTGCCAGCATTCCCAACAGGGTCTATGGCTACACCTTC.

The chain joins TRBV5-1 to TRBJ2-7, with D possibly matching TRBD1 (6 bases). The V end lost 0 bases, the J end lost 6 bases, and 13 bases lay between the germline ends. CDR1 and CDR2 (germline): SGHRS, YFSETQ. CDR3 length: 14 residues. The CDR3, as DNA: TGCGCCAGCAGCTTGGAAGGGGGAGACTCCGAGCAGTACTTC. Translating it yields CASSLEGGDSEQYF.

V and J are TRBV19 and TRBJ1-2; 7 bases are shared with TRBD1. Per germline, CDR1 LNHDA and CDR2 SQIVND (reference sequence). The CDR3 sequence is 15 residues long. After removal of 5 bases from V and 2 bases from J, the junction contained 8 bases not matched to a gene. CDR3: CASSPSQGGNYGYTF. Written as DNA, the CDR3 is TGTGCCAGTAGTCCATCCCAGGGGGGAAACTATGGCTACACCTTC.

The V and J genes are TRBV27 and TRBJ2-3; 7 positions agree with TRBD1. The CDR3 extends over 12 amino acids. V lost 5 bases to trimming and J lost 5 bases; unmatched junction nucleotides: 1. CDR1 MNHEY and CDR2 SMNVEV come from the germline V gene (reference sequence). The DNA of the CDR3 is TGTGCCAGCAGTAACAGGGGAGATACGCAGTATTTT. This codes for CASSNRGDTQYF.

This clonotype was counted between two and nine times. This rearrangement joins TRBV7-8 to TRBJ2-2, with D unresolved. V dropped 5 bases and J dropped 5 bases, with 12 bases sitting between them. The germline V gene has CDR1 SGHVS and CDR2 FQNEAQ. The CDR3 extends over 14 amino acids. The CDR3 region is CASSPQIDTGELFF. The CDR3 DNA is TGTGCCAGCAGCCCCCAGATTGATACCGGGGAGCTGTTTTTT.

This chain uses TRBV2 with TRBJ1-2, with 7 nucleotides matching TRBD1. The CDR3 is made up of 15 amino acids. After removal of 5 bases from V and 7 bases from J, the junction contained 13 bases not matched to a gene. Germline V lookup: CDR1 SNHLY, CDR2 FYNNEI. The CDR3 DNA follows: TGTGCCAGCAGTCAAACGACAGGGAGGCCCGGTGGCTACACCTTC. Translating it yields CASSQTTGRPGGYTF.

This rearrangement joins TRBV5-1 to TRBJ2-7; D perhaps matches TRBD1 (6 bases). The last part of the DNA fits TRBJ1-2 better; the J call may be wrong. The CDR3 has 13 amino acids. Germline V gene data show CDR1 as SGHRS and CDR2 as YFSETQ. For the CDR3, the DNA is TGCGCCAGCAGCTTGGAAACAGGGATGGGCTACACCTTC. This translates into CASSLETGMGYTF.